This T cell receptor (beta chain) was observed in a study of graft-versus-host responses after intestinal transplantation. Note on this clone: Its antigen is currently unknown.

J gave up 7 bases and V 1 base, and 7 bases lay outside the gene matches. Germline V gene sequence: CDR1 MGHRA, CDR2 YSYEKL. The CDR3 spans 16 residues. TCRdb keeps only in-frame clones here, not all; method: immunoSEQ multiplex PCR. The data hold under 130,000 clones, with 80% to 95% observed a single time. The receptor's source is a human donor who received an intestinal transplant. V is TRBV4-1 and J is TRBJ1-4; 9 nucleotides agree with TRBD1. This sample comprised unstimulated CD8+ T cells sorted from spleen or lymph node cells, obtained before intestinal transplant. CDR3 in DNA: TGCGCCAGCAGCCAAGTTGGGGGGACAGGGACTGAAAAACTGTTTTTT. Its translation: CASSQVGGTGTEKLFF.